The entry that follows covers one T cell receptor beta chain sequence. Its target is not known. TCRdb's table, derived via immunoSEQ multiplex PCR, lists solely in-frame clones and lacks some. The table records over 150,000 clones, approximately 90% of them present only once. These data originate in a study of T cell responses to AZD1222 COVID-19 vaccine. About the research overall: Second-dose schedules of about 4 or about 12 weeks were combined.

Study results and limitations: Donors skewed white British and female; clonal diversity was possibly underestimated.

The CDR3 spans 15 residues. Per the germline V gene, CDR1 is SGHRS and CDR2 is YFSETQ. V shed 0 bases and J shed 3 bases, with 13 bases lying between them. The source material was peripheral blood, sampled on day 0 of AZD1222 vaccination. The clonotype originates from an adult in good health. V usage is TRBV5-1 and J usage is TRBJ2-7; D is unresolved. As DNA, the CDR3 is TGCGCCAGCAGCTTGGTAGCCACCGCCCTCTACGAGCAGTACTTC. The encoded protein is CASSLVATALYEQYF. Filled out from reference TRBV5-1 and TRBJ2-7, the complete variable domain reads KAGVTQTPRYLIKTRGQQVTLSCSPISGHRSVSWYQQTPGQGLQFLFEYFSETQRNKGNFPGRFSGRQFSNSRSEMNVSTLELGDSALYLCASSLVATALYEQYFGPGTRLTVT.